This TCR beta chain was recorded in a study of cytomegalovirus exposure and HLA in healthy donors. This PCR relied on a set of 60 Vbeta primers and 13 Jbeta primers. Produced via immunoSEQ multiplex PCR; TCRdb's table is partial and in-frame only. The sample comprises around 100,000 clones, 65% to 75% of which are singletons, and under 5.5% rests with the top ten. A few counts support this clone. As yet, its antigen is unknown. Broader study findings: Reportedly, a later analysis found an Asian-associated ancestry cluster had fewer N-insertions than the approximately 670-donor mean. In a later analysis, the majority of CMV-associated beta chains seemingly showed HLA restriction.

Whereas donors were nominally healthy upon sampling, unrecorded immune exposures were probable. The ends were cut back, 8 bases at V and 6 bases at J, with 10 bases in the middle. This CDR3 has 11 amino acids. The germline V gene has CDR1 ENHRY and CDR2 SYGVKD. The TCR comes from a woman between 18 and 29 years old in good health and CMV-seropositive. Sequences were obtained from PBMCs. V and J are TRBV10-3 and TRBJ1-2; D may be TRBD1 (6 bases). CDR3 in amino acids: CAISGAHGYTF. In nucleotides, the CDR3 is TGTGCCATCTCAGGGGCCCATGGCTACACCTTC.